Detailed here is one TCR beta chain. Antigen unknown. The record originates from a study of CXCR3-negative and CXCR3-positive naive CD8 T cells. General study points: CXCR3-positive naive cells had more hydrophobic TRB CDR3s than CXCR3-negative naive cells.

Germline V CDR1 and CDR2: SGHDN, FVKESK. The CDR3 spans 15 residues. The libraries of TRB cDNA were prepared using 5' RACE with UMI labels. TCRdb re-called the 5' RACE reads, yielding one record per CDR3 amino acid sequence without DNA. Its table records some 130,000 distinct CDR3 sequences. Sequenced input: naive CXCR3- CD8+ T cells from blood. Subset reported: CD45RO-CCR7+CD27+CD95- naive CD8+ T cells lacking CXCR3 (TNR3-). V is TRBV14 and J is TRBJ2-7; there is no DNA to check the TCRdb D call of TRBD2. The receptor's source is a human donor in good health. Some clones in this sample may be carry-over from other donors' samples. The CDR3 spells CASSQGPQRHFEQYF.